The 27 T cell receptor beta chains presented below share a single source sample, sequenced in a study of response to subunit inactivated influenza vaccine. TCRdb fed the RT-PCR reads into MiXCR, producing one record per CDR3 protein. Of around 570,000 distinct CDR3 sequences listed, around 11% are singletons. The sample also formed part of further work on T cells expressing NK-cell markers. That work states: As the method of synthesis, 5'RACE template switching with UMIs yielded TCR beta cDNA.

The specimen comprised PBMCs from blood, sampled on the day of vaccination. Every receptor here comes from a man aged 50 to 60 who received an inactivated influenza vaccine.

This chain uses TRBV6-2 or TRBV6-3 with TRBJ2-5; D remains ambiguous. The CDR3 consists of 14 residues. Trimming shortened V by 2 bases and J by 5 bases, and 12 bases separated the two germline ends. The germline CDR1 and CDR2 sequences are MNHEY and SVGEGT. In DNA form, the CDR3 reads TGTGCCAGCAGTTACCGTGCTGGAGCGGAGACCCAGTACTTC. It is translated as CASSYRAGAETQYF.

The CDR3 protein is CASSPARQGVYEQYF. For the CDR3, the DNA is TGCGCCAGCAGCCCGGCACGACAGGGGGTTTACGAGCAGTACTTC. The chain is built from TRBV5-1 and TRBJ2-7; 9 nucleotides agree with TRBD1. The V segment lost 4 bases and the J segment 4 bases; nucleotides outside the gene matches: 9. The CDR3 contains 15 residues. CDR1 SGHRS and CDR2 YFSETQ come from the germline V gene.

The V and J genes are TRBV6-1 and TRBJ2-2, with 12 bases fitting TRBD1. This CDR3 has 17 amino acids. Germline V gives CDR1 MNHNS, CDR2 SASEGT. Trimming cost V 5 bases and J 4 bases; bases outside gene matches: 8. CDR3 bases: TGTGCCAGCAGTAAAGAGGGGACAGGGGGCGGCACCGGGGAGCTGTTTTTT. This translates into CASSKEGTGGGTGELFF.

This clonotype was detected only a few times. V and J are TRBV20-1 and TRBJ2-5; 9 nucleotides agree with TRBD2. Germline-derived CDR1 and CDR2 are DFQATT and SNEGSKA (reference sequence). The CDR3 length is 15 residues. The V segment lost 4 bases and the J segment 5 bases; nucleotides outside the gene matches: 11. In DNA form, the CDR3 reads TGCAGTGCTACCCAGGGGAGCGGGAGGCTTGAGACCCAGTACTTC. Translated: CSATQGSGRLETQYF.

This clonotype showed up just a few times. The CDR3 protein is CASSVPGLANTGELFF. In nucleotides, the CDR3 is TGCGCCAGCAGCGTGCCGGGACTAGCGAACACCGGGGAGCTGTTTTTT. This chain joins TRBV5-1 and TRBJ2-2; 8 bases are shared with TRBD2. The CDR3 is 16 amino acids. Germline CDR1 reads SGHRS; CDR2 reads YFSETQ. Trimming cost V 4 bases and J 0 bases; bases outside gene matches: 5.

This clonotype was seen a few times. The chain joins TRBV29-1 to TRBJ2-3; TRBD1 agrees at 9 bases. The V and J ends lost 5 bases and 3 bases, in that order; junction bases with no gene match: 9. Germline lookup yields CDR1 SQVTM and CDR2 ANQGSEA. The CDR3 length is 15 residues. CDR3 nucleotides: TGCAGCGTTTCCGTTGGGACAGGGTGGACAGATACGCAGTATTTT. It yields the protein CSVSVGTGWTDTQYF.

This clonotype has at least ten counts. The V gene is TRBV7-3, the J gene TRBJ2-5, with a weak D call TRBD2 (6 bases). The germline V gene has CDR1 SGHTA and CDR2 FQGTGA. V lost 2 bases to trimming and J lost 4 bases, with 8 bases between them. The CDR3 contains 13 residues. The DNA for the CDR3 is TGTGCCAGCAGCTTAGCGGGATCAGAGACCCAGTACTTC. This sequence encodes CASSLAGSETQYF.

The chain uses TRBV7-2 and TRBJ2-5, with 12 bases fitting TRBD2. Looked up from germline, CDR1 is SGHTA and CDR2 is FQGNSA. With 4 bases clipped from V and 4 bases from J, the junction kept 4 bases outside the gene matches. CDR3 length: 15 amino acids. CDR3 loop: CASSSRLAGAETQYF. For the CDR3, the DNA is TGTGCCAGCAGCTCCCGACTAGCGGGGGCAGAGACCCAGTACTTC.

This clonotype was detected many times. One end of the junction is discordant with germline, which a read error may explain. V and J are TRBV7-7 and TRBJ2-5, with unresolved D. The CDR3 runs to 13 residues. Germline V gene sequence: CDR1 SSHAT, CDR2 FNYEAQ (reference sequence). CDR3 DNA: TGTGCTAGCAGCTTAGCTCCCCAAGAGACCCAGTACTTC. Its protein is CASSLAPQETQYF.

This clonotype was found many times. The V and J genes are TRBV12-3 or TRBV12-4 and TRBJ1-2; no reliable D call. The CDR3 is 12 residues long. Trimming left V 5 bases short and J 4 bases short, with 8 bases between. The CDR3 DNA follows: TGTGCCAGCAGTCGGACGGTCTATGGCTACACCTTC. Translated: CASSRTVYGYTF.

This clonotype appeared a few times. This sequence joins TRBV27 and TRBJ1-4; no firm D call. The CDR3 sequence is 14 residues long. Trimming cost V 5 bases and J 4 bases, with 11 bases left between them. Germline V gene lookup returns CDR1 MNHEY and CDR2 SMNVEV (reference sequence). This CDR3 is CASSLLTSNEKLFF. The CDR3 DNA reads TGTGCCAGCAGTCTCCTGACAAGTAATGAAAAACTGTTTTTT.

V usage is TRBV9 and J usage is TRBJ2-6; D may be TRBD1 (7 bases). The CDR3 extends over 17 amino acids. The V end was cut by 4 bases, the J end by 1 base, with 15 bases between. The germline V gene has CDR1 SGDLS and CDR2 YYNGEE. The CDR3 DNA reads TGTGCCAGCAGCCCAGGGGGACTTCTTTCTGGGGCCAACGTCCTGACTTTC. It translates to CASSPGGLLSGANVLTF. Complete variable domain (other parts from reference TRBV9 and TRBJ2-6): DSGVTQTPKHLITATGQRVTLRCSPRSGDLSVYWYQQSLDQGLQFLIQYYNGEERAKGNILERFSAQQFPDLHSELNLSSLELGDSALYFCASSPGGLLSGANVLTFGAGSRLTVL.

The table lists this clonotype with a few counts. The chain combines TRBV20-1 with TRBJ2-3; no reliable D call. The germline V gene has CDR1 DFQATT and CDR2 SNEGSKA (reference sequence). CDR3 length: 13 amino acids. V dropped 5 bases and J dropped 2 bases, with 11 bases sitting between them. CDR3 residues: CSAPDGYTDTQYF. The CDR3 DNA sequence: TGCAGTGCTCCGGACGGATACACAGATACGCAGTATTTT.

The table lists this clonotype with a few counts. The chain's CDR3 is CATSRDLSLSLYNEQFF. The CDR3 bases are TGTGCCACCAGCAGAGATCTCAGCTTAAGCTTATACAATGAGCAGTTCTTC. V and J are TRBV15 and TRBJ2-1; the D is unclear. Looked up from germline, CDR1 is LNHNV and CDR2 is YYDKDF (reference sequence). This CDR3 contains 17 residues. Trimming removed 0 bases from V and 4 bases from J, with 16 bases in between.

V gene TRBV6-2 or TRBV6-3 combines with J gene TRBJ2-1; D is possibly TRBD2 (6 bases). The V gene's germline CDR1 is MNHEY and CDR2 SVGEGT. CDR3 length equals 15 residues. The V end was cut by 1 base, the J end by 0 bases, with 7 bases between. The CDR3 bases are TGTGCCAGCAGTTACTTGCGGGGCTCCTACAATGAGCAGTTCTTC. This encodes CASSYLRGSYNEQFF.

This clonotype was counted only a few times. The chain couples TRBV7-2 to TRBJ2-7; D unclear. Trimming took 2 bases from V and 4 from J, leaving 12 bases between them. Germline V gene data show CDR1 as SGHTA and CDR2 as FQGNSA. CDR3 length: 14 amino acids. CDR3 residues: CASSLQQVGYEQYF. For the CDR3, the DNA is TGTGCCAGCAGCTTACAGCAGGTGGGGTACGAGCAGTACTTC.

This clonotype was detected many times. V and J are TRBV12-3 or TRBV12-4 and TRBJ2-7; no firm D call. V was cut by 5 bases and J by 5 bases, with 13 bases left in between. CDR3 length: 13 amino acids. The CDR3 protein is CASSPHSVHEQYF. CDR3 DNA: TGTGCCAGCAGTCCCCATTCCGTCCACGAGCAGTACTTC.

This clonotype was seen more than once but under ten times. The chain recombines TRBV7-2 with TRBJ2-3, with 10 bases fitting TRBD1. The CDR3 runs 15 residues. CDR1 SGHTA and CDR2 FQGNSA come from the germline V gene. V trimming: 5 bases; J trimming: 4 bases; junction bases outside the gene matches: 6. The CDR3 loop reads CASSTAGTGADTQYF. CDR3 bases: TGTGCCAGCAGCACCGCCGGGACAGGGGCAGATACGCAGTATTTT.

A few counts support this clonotype. The CDR3: CASSLRTRASGYTF. CDR3 sequence (DNA): TGTGCCAGCAGCTTGAGGACCAGGGCGAGTGGCTACACCTTC. V and J are TRBV14 and TRBJ1-2; D might be TRBD1 (5 bases). The CDR3 is 14 amino acids. V lost 5 bases, J lost 7 bases, and 17 bases lay in between. The germline CDR1 and CDR2 sequences are SGHDN and FVKESK.

This clonotype was seen at least ten times. The rearrangement uses TRBV4-3 and TRBJ2-2; 8 bases map to TRBD2. With 0 bases clipped from V and 7 bases from J, the junction kept 10 bases outside the gene matches. Germline lookup yields CDR1 LGHNA and CDR2 YSLEER. This CDR3 has 17 residues. CDR3 nucleotides: TGCGCCAGCAGCCAAGAGTTCAGAGCGGGAGCGAACGGGGAGCTGTTTTTT. Encoded protein: CASSQEFRAGANGELFF.

In this sample, this clonotype turned up a few times. This rearrangement joins TRBV7-3 to TRBJ1-2; 8 bases are shared with TRBD1. V lost 6 bases and J lost 8; bases outside the gene matches: 11. CDR1 SGHTA and CDR2 FQGTGA come from the germline V gene. The CDR3 length is 14 residues. This CDR3 is CASSSGSGTGGYTF. The DNA for the CDR3 is TGTGCCAGCAGTTCTGGGAGCGGGACAGGCGGCTACACCTTC. Using reference TRBV7-3 and TRBJ1-2 for the parts outside the CDR3, the full variable domain is GAGVSQTPSNKVTEKGKYVELRCDPISGHTALYWYRQSLGQGPEFLIYFQGTGAADDSGLPNDRFFAVRPEGSVSTLKIQRTERGDSAVYLCASSSGSGTGGYTFGSGTRLTVV.

Ten or more counts support this clonotype. This sequence joins TRBV18 and TRBJ2-7; TRBD1 aligns across 11 bases. V was pared by 3 bases and J by 6 bases, with 7 bases of the junction left unmatched. The CDR3 consists of 15 residues. Germline CDR1 and CDR2: KGHSH and LQKENI. This CDR3 is CASSPGTGGRSEQYF. The CDR3 region has the DNA TGTGCCAGCTCACCCGGGACAGGGGGTCGAAGCGAGCAGTACTTC.

The chain has TRBV7-2 and TRBJ2-3; D gene uncertain. V lost 6 bases and J lost 10, with 20 bases in between. The CDR3 has 14 residues. The germline gives CDR1 SGHTA, CDR2 FQGNSA. This chain's CDR3 is CASRTAPANGAQYF. CDR3 bases: TGTGCCAGCAGGACGGCTCCAGCAAATGGTGCGCAGTATTTT. Full variable domain (remainder filled in from reference TRBV7-2 and TRBJ2-3): GAGVSQSPSNKVTEKGKDVELRCDPISGHTALYWYRQSLGQGLEFLIYFQGNSAPDKSGLPSDRFSAERTGGSVSTLTIQRTQQEDSAVYLCASRTAPANGAQYFGPGTRLTVL.

This clonotype has just a few counts. The chain recombines TRBV12-3 or TRBV12-4 with TRBJ1-2; D perhaps matches TRBD1 (5 bases). The CDR3 sequence is 16 residues long. Trimming removed 3 bases at V and 3 bases at J, with 17 bases between. CDR3 region: CASSFGQGGGYYGYTF. The DNA for the CDR3 is TGTGCCAGCAGTTTTGGGCAGGGCGGGGGATACTATGGCTACACCTTC.

The genes are TRBV6-1 and TRBJ2-1; D not resolved. Germline V gene data show CDR1 as MNHNS and CDR2 as SASEGT. The CDR3 contains 15 residues. V lost 6 bases and J lost 5, with 17 bases in between. DNA of the CDR3: TGTGCCAGCAGCCGGCAGGCTAGAACCCACAATGAGCAGTTCTTC. This translates into CASSRQARTHNEQFF.

This clonotype has at least ten counts. The V call is TRBV12-3 or TRBV12-4, the J call TRBJ2-3, with no clear D. CDR3 length equals 12 residues. Trimming left V 1 base short and J 10 bases short, with 9 bases between. Here the CDR3 DNA reads TGTGCCAGCAGTTTAGGGGAAATGGCGCAGTATTTT. Translated, it gives CASSLGEMAQYF.

The chain carries TRBV10-1 and TRBJ1-2; D unclear. V shed 0 bases and J shed 8 bases, with 7 bases lying between them. The CDR3 totals 12 residues. From germline, CDR1 is WNHNN and CDR2 SYGVQD (reference sequence). The CDR3 loop reads CASSESLGGYTF. The CDR3 DNA follows: TGCGCCAGCAGTGAGTCTCTTGGCGGCTACACCTTC.